These 31 T cell receptor beta chains originate from one sample sequenced in a study of breast tumors, draining lymph nodes, adjacent tissues listed by TCRdb under 2016. The library was prepared using multiplex PCR. The instrument given in TCRdb is Illumina HiSeq 2000. In TCRdb, the public reads were trimmed at Q25 with fastp and aligned with MiXCR, with productive beta chains retained. Duplicate CDR3 protein sequences are folded into a single record with the most common DNA and genes. The sample includes fewer than 250,000 distinct CDR3 sequences, with approximately 30% observed a single time. The biggest ten clones account for approximately 1.4% of the sample. The lymph node samples were taken from the axillary draining lymph nodes of breast cancer patients. The sequenced material came from axillary lymph node tissue. These receptors came from a female donor with breast cancer. Some clones in this sample may be carry-over from other donors' samples.

This clonotype has at least ten counts. The DNA for the CDR3 is TGTGCCAGCAGCTTAGCGCTCAACACCGGGGAGCTGTTTTTT. Amino acid sequence: CASSLALNTGELFF. The gene calls are TRBV7-6 and TRBJ2-2; unclear D gene. Trimming left V 0 bases short and J 2 bases short, with 4 bases between. CDR3 length: 14 residues. CDR1 and CDR2 from the germline V gene are SGHVS and FNYEAQ.

To note about this clonotype: A much larger clone lies a single base off, so this may be a read error. V usage is TRBV12-3 or TRBV12-4 and J usage is TRBJ2-3; tentatively, D is TRBD2 (6 bases). Trimming shortened V by 5 bases and J by 2 bases, and 26 bases separated the two germline ends. The CDR3 is 19 residues long. The CDR3 region is CASSASVTPGARYTDTQYF. DNA of the CDR3: TGTGCCAGCAGTGCTAGCGTCACACCTGGGGCACGCTACACAGATACGCAGTATTTT.

The V call is TRBV19, the J call TRBJ1-4; possible D gene TRBD1, 5 bases. Germline assignment: CDR1 LNHDA and CDR2 SQIVND (reference sequence). The CDR3 extends over 14 amino acids. The germline V and J ends were trimmed by 2 bases and 5 bases, with 9 bases remaining between them. The chain's CDR3 is CASSIRDRNEKLFF. CDR3 nucleotides: TGTGCCAGTAGTATACGGGACCGCAATGAAAAACTGTTTTTT.

Points on this clonotype: Possible read error: a much larger clone is one base away. V gene TRBV6-6 combines with J gene TRBJ1-1; maybe TRBD1 (6 bases). Germline V gives CDR1 MNHNY, CDR2 SVGAGI (reference sequence). CDR3 length equals 13 residues. Here the CDR3 DNA reads TGTGCCAGCAGCTTAACAGGGAACACTAAAGCTTTCTTT. This encodes CASSLTGNTKAFF.

Remarks on this clonotype: Without the conserved terminal phenylalanine or tryptophan, this CDR3 likely stems from a read error. This chain uses TRBV5-1 with TRBJ1-1; D possibly corresponds to TRBD1 (6 bases). The germline V gene has CDR1 SGHRS and CDR2 YFSETQ. The CDR3 runs 13 residues. V shed 4 bases and J shed 4 bases, with 11 bases lying between them. CDR3 sequence reads: CASSGVRGTEAFS. The CDR3 DNA reads TGCGCCAGCAGCGGAGTCAGGGGCACTGAAGCTTTCTCT.

The table lists this clonotype with many counts. The chain couples TRBV7-8 to TRBJ1-5; 7 positions agree with TRBD1. CDR1 and CDR2 (germline): SGHVS, FQNEAQ. This CDR3 is built from 16 residues. The ends lost 5 bases at V and 2 bases at J; junction bases unmatched: 9. The CDR3 DNA is TGTGCCAGCAGCAACACTAGACAGGGCCGCAATCAGCCCCAGCATTTT. This encodes CASSNTRQGRNQPQHF.

This clonotype appeared many times. The chain recombines TRBV6-2 or TRBV6-3 with TRBJ1-2, with 11 bases aligning to TRBD1. CDR3 length: 14 residues. J gave up 4 bases and V 5 bases, and 3 bases lay outside the gene matches. The germline CDR1 and CDR2 sequences are MNHEY and SVGEGT. The CDR3 protein is CASSHGQGAYGYTF. CDR3 bases: TGTGCCAGCAGTCACGGACAGGGGGCCTATGGCTACACCTTC.

This clonotype was observed a handful of times. This chain connects TRBV3-1 to TRBJ2-3; 8 bases line up with TRBD2. The germline gives CDR1 LGHDT, CDR2 YNNKEL (reference sequence). This CDR3 is 16 amino acids long. V lost 2 bases to trimming and J lost 2 bases; unmatched junction nucleotides: 6. This chain's CDR3 is CASSQPQREITDTQYF. The CDR3 DNA sequence: TGTGCCAGCAGCCAACCCCAGCGGGAGATCACAGATACGCAGTATTTT.

This clonotype was counted ten times or more. The chain uses TRBV6-2 or TRBV6-3 and TRBJ2-3, with 12 bases fitting TRBD2. Germline CDR1 MNHEY, CDR2 SVGEGT. The CDR3 loop spans 15 amino acids. V gave up 6 bases and J gave up 8 bases; unmatched junction bases: 9. Here the CDR3 reads CASSRGTSGRATQYF. DNA of the CDR3: TGTGCCAGCAGCCGCGGGACTAGCGGGCGGGCTACGCAGTATTTT.

This clonotype occurred many times. The chain uses TRBV7-9 and TRBJ2-7; TRBD1 matches 8 bases. The CDR3 has 17 amino acids. Germline V gives CDR1 SEHNR, CDR2 FQNEAQ (reference sequence). With 2 bases clipped from V and 9 bases from J, the junction kept 18 bases outside the gene matches. CDR3 residues: CASSLNVRTGKWDGQYF. The CDR3 DNA sequence: TGTGCCAGCAGCTTAAATGTTAGGACAGGGAAGTGGGACGGGCAGTACTTC.

Concerning this clonotype itself: Because it lacks the conserved phenylalanine or tryptophan at the end, this CDR3 is likely a read error. The DNA is left out, because the CDR3 cannot be placed on it with certainty; the CDR3 is given as TCRdb lists it. This chain connects TRBV2 to TRBJ2-7; the table's TRBD2 call for D was not verified on the DNA. Counting both end residues, the CDR3 totals 14 amino acids. Germline V gene lookup returns CDR1 SNHLY and CDR2 FYNNEI. CDR3 residues: CASRGPGLYSELYL.

This clonotype was counted a few times. This CDR3 reads CASSFGGRVTEAFF. For the CDR3, the DNA is TGCGCCAGCAGCTTCGGGGGGCGTGTCACTGAAGCTTTCTTT. The chain couples TRBV5-1 to TRBJ1-1; D is possibly TRBD1 (6 bases). Germline assignment: CDR1 SGHRS and CDR2 YFSETQ. Deletions cut 2 bases from V and 4 bases from J, with 12 bases between. CDR3 length: 14 residues.

This clonotype was seen repeatedly, ten times or more. This chain uses TRBV20-1 with TRBJ2-1; 9 bases are a match to TRBD2. Germline V gene data show CDR1 as DFQATT and CDR2 as SNEGSKA (reference sequence). Trimming cost V 6 bases and J 6 bases; bases outside gene matches: 9. The CDR3 runs 14 residues. The CDR3 nucleotides read TGCAGTGCCGCCCCGGGACTAGCATCCAATGAGCAGTTCTTC. It is translated as CSAAPGLASNEQFF.

The chain employs TRBV6-1 and TRBJ2-5, with D possibly TRBD1 on 5 matching bases. This CDR3 comprises 15 residues. Germline V gives CDR1 MNHNS, CDR2 SASEGT. With 5 bases removed from V and 5 bases from J, the gap between germline ends came to 18 bases. The CDR3 is CASSPSWGHNETQYF. DNA of the CDR3: TGTGCCAGCAGTCCCAGCTGGGGCCACAATGAGACCCAGTACTTC.

The gene calls are TRBV6-4 and TRBJ2-3, with 10 bases fitting TRBD2. J lost 1 base, V lost 3 bases, and 19 bases had no gene match. Germline V gene data show CDR1 as MRHNA and CDR2 as SNTAGT. This CDR3 comprises 21 residues. CDR3 in DNA: TGTGCCAGCAGTGATAAAAGCGGGAGGGACCTGACTAGCGGGCGCACAGATACGCAGTATTTT. Amino acid sequence: CASSDKSGRDLTSGRTDTQYF.

This clonotype was recorded many times. The chain employs TRBV20-1 and TRBJ2-7; TRBD2 is a possible D gene (5 bases). V was shortened by 2 bases and J by 2 bases, with 13 bases between the two germline ends. CDR1 DFQATT and CDR2 SNEGSKA come from the germline V gene (reference sequence). This CDR3 spans 14 amino acids. CDR3 nucleotide sequence: TGCAGTGCTAGAAATTTAGCGACCCCCTACGAGCAGTACTTC. Translating it yields CSARNLATPYEQYF.

Remarks on this clonotype: Because the CDR3 is missing its conserved closing phenylalanine or tryptophan, this is likely a read error. The chain uses TRBV19 and TRBJ2-5; a possible D gene is TRBD2 (7 bases). The CDR3 contains 16 residues. V lost 10 bases, J lost 3 bases, and 24 bases lay in between. Germline CDR1 and CDR2: LNHDA and SQIVND (reference sequence). The CDR3 loop is CATSKGECGLEETQYS. In DNA, the CDR3 is TGTGCCACCTCGAAGGGGGAATGTGGACTAGAAGAGACCCAGTACTCC.

V gene TRBV7-2 combines with J gene TRBJ1-1; D is unresolved. The germline V gene has CDR1 SGHTA and CDR2 FQGNSA. With 0 bases removed from V and 1 base from J, the gap between germline ends came to 6 bases. This CDR3 has 14 residues. CDR3 amino acids: CASSLASGNTEAFF. For the CDR3, the DNA is TGTGCCAGCAGCTTAGCGTCCGGGAACACTGAAGCTTTCTTT.

This clonotype was seen repeatedly, ten times or more. The chain is built from TRBV19 and TRBJ1-3; D ambiguous. Germline lookup yields CDR1 LNHDA and CDR2 SQIVND (reference sequence). The ends were cut back, 3 bases at V and 3 bases at J, with 6 bases in the middle. The CDR3 has 13 residues. CDR3 residues: CASSMGVGNTIYF. As DNA, the CDR3 is TGTGCCAGTAGTATGGGCGTTGGAAACACCATATATTTT.

This chain links TRBV3-1 with TRBJ1-6; no clear D. With 0 bases removed from V and 10 bases from J, the gap between germline ends came to 4 bases. Germline CDR1 is LGHDT and CDR2 is YNNKEL (reference sequence). This CDR3 spans 12 amino acids. The CDR3 sequence is CASSQEGSPLHF. CDR3 nucleotides: TGTGCCAGCAGCCAAGAGGGATCACCCCTCCACTTT. Using reference TRBV3-1 and TRBJ1-6 for the parts outside the CDR3, the full variable domain is DTAVSQTPKYLVTQMGNDKSIKCEQNLGHDTMYWYKQDSKKFLKIMFSYNNKELIINETVPNRFSPKSPDKAHLNLHINSLELGDSAVYFCASSQEGSPLHFGNGTRLTVT.

This clonotype occurred many times. The rearrangement joins TRBV5-5 to TRBJ1-4; 9 bases line up with TRBD1. The CDR3 runs 15 residues. Trimming cost V 1 base and J 7 bases; bases outside gene matches: 5. Looked up from germline, CDR1 is SGHKS and CDR2 is YYEKEE (reference sequence). The DNA for the CDR3 is TGTGCCAGCAGCTTGCTGGGACAGGGAGGTGAAAAACTGTTTTTT. This gives the protein CASSLLGQGGEKLFF. The whole variable domain, filled in from reference TRBV5-5 and TRBJ1-4, reads DAGVTQSPTHLIKTRGQQVTLRCSPISGHKSVSWYQQVLGQGPQFIFQYYEKEERGRGNFPDRFSARQFPNYSSELNVNALLLGDSALYLCASSLLGQGGEKLFFGSGTQLSVL.

This clonotype has a count of ten or more. The chain combines TRBV4-3 with TRBJ2-7; 7 nucleotides align to TRBD1. After removal of 4 bases from V and 1 base from J, the junction contained 13 bases not matched to a gene. This CDR3 spans 17 amino acids. Per germline, CDR1 LGHNA and CDR2 YSLEER. The CDR3 nucleotides are TGCGCCAGCAGCCCACGGTTGGGACAGTCAAGTTCCTACGAGCAGTACTTC. This gives the protein CASSPRLGQSSSYEQYF.

The gene calls are TRBV7-3 and TRBJ2-5, with TRBD2 identical over 12 bases. V was pared by 4 bases and J by 2 bases, with 8 bases of the junction left unmatched. CDR1 is SGHTA, CDR2 FQGTGA, per germline. The CDR3 runs to 17 residues. CDR3 protein: CASSSDGLAGFQETQYF. The CDR3 DNA is TGTGCCAGCAGCTCCGACGGACTAGCGGGATTTCAAGAGACCCAGTACTTC.

The table lists this clonotype with a few counts. The CDR3 here is CASSRTANVLTF. In DNA form, the CDR3 reads TGTGCCAGCAGTAGGACTGCCAACGTCCTGACTTTC. This rearrangement joins TRBV6-2 or TRBV6-3 to TRBJ2-6, with D possibly TRBD2 on 5 matching bases. V was shortened by 5 bases and J by 7 bases, with 6 bases between the two germline ends. CDR1 is MNHEY and CDR2 is SVGEGT in the germline V gene. The CDR3 is made up of 12 amino acids.

The sample holds many counts of this clonotype. The chain uses TRBV12-3 or TRBV12-4 and TRBJ1-2, with a possible D match to TRBD1 (5 bases). V dropped 3 bases and J dropped 8 bases, with 16 bases sitting between them. The CDR3 contains 14 residues. This CDR3 reads CASSLGRGEGGYTF. In nucleotides, the CDR3 is TGTGCCAGCAGTTTGGGGAGAGGGGAGGGAGGCTACACCTTC.

The rearrangement uses TRBV7-9 and TRBJ1-4; no clear D gene. Deletions cut 5 bases from V and 5 bases from J, with 18 bases between. CDR1 and CDR2 from the germline V gene are SEHNR and FQNEAQ (reference sequence). The CDR3 covers 16 residues. Written as DNA, the CDR3 is TGTGCCAGCAGCGGCTGGGCGGGAGTCAACAATGAAAAACTGTTTTTT. This sequence encodes CASSGWAGVNNEKLFF.

This clonotype was observed many times. One end of the junction is discordant with germline, which a read error may explain. This chain joins TRBV11-3 and TRBJ2-1; D gene uncertain. The CDR3 contains 12 residues. Per the germline V gene, CDR1 is SGHNT and CDR2 is YENEEA. CDR3 coding DNA: TGTGCCAGCAGCTTAGATTTGGCAGTAGGATCCTTC. It specifies CASSLDLAVGSF.

The V gene is TRBV6-5, the J gene TRBJ1-5; 8 nucleotides align to TRBD1. The germline gives CDR1 MNHEY, CDR2 SVGAGI. The CDR3 spans 16 residues. The junction had 14 bases not matched to a gene; V was cut back by 6 bases and J by 7 bases. CDR3 protein: CASSRAQGANEQPQHF. In DNA, the CDR3 is TGTGCCAGCAGCCGGGCGCAGGGGGCGAACGAGCAGCCCCAGCATTTT.

This clonotype was counted many times. The V call is TRBV19, the J call TRBJ2-5; tentative D call: TRBD2 (7 bases). The V end was cut by 6 bases, the J end by 4 bases, with 15 bases between. This CDR3 spans 14 amino acids. Per the germline V gene, CDR1 is LNHDA and CDR2 is SQIVND (reference sequence). The CDR3 protein is CASSPRGGSETQYF. The CDR3 DNA reads as TGTGCCAGTAGCCCTAGGGGGGGCTCAGAGACCCAGTACTTC.

This chain joins TRBV5-1 and TRBJ2-6, with 10 bases aligning to TRBD1. CDR1 and CDR2 from the germline V gene are SGHRS and YFSETQ. J gave up 16 bases and V 7 bases, and 20 bases lay outside the gene matches. The CDR3 is made up of 16 amino acids. The CDR3: CASFLGQGKPAGELTF. The CDR3 DNA reads as TGCGCCAGCTTCCTGGGACAGGGGAAGCCGGCCGGGGAGCTGACTTTC.

This clonotype was counted ten times or more. The chain has TRBV4-3 and TRBJ2-7; TRBD2 aligns across 12 bases. With 0 bases clipped from V and 4 bases from J, the junction kept 4 bases outside the gene matches. Per germline, CDR1 LGHNA and CDR2 YSLEER. The CDR3 has 16 amino acids. In DNA form, the CDR3 reads TGCGCCAGCAGCCAAGATTTGGGGACTAGCGGGTACGAGCAGTACTTC. Encoded protein: CASSQDLGTSGYEQYF.